The 9 T cell receptor beta chains presented below share a single source sample, sequenced in a study of cytomegalovirus exposure and HLA in healthy donors. Primers: 60 Vbeta forward and 13 Jbeta reverse. TCRdb's copy holds only in-frame clones and misses some; the assay was immunoSEQ multiplex PCR. Counted here are tens of thousands of clones, 55% to 80% occurring once; the ten biggest clones make up about 22%. What was sequenced was PBMCs. Every receptor here comes from a woman aged 45-65 years in good health and CMV-seropositive.

The rearrangement links TRBV5-1 to TRBJ1-2; D is perhaps TRBD1 (6 bases). There are 12 residues in the CDR3. The germline V gene encodes CDR1 SGHRS and CDR2 YFSETQ. Trimming took 4 bases from V and 8 from J, leaving 12 bases between them. This CDR3 reads CASSLSGVGYTF. The CDR3 coding sequence is TGCGCCAGCAGCCTATCAGGGGTCGGCTACACCTTC.

V and J are TRBV4-3 and TRBJ1-2; weak D call: TRBD1 (6 bases). The CDR3 has 15 amino acids. Germline lookup yields CDR1 LGHNA and CDR2 YSLEER. Trimming stripped 0 bases from V and 2 bases from J, with 10 bases between. Here the CDR3 reads CASSQDLRGNYGYTF. The CDR3 region has the DNA TGCGCCAGCAGCCAAGATCTTAGGGGGAACTATGGCTACACCTTC.

The chain combines TRBV30 with TRBJ1-1, with 8 bases identical to TRBD1. J lost 5 bases, V lost 5 bases, and 4 bases had no gene match. The CDR3 extends over 12 amino acids. CDR1 and CDR2 (germline): GTSNPN, SVGIG (reference sequence). The CDR3 DNA reads as TGTGCCTGGGGACAGGGAAGGACTGAAGCTTTCTTT. As protein: CAWGQGRTEAFF.

This sequence joins TRBV7-9 and TRBJ1-1; 9 positions agree with TRBD1. The CDR3 has 15 residues. The junction had 6 bases not matched to a gene; V was cut back by 6 bases and J by 1 base. The germline V gene encodes CDR1 SEHNR and CDR2 FQNEAQ (reference sequence). The CDR3 is CASSRTGGANTEAFF. In DNA form, the CDR3 reads TGTGCCAGCAGTCGAACAGGGGGCGCGAACACTGAAGCTTTCTTT.

Concerning this clone itself: At one end, the junction sequence differs from germline, possibly due to a read error. For the CDR3, the DNA is TGTTCCAGCAGCGGTAGAGACTATGGCTACACCTTC. Protein product: CSSSGRDYGYTF. The chain combines TRBV7-9 with TRBJ1-2; D unclear. Germline CDR1 and CDR2: SEHNR and FQNEAQ (reference sequence). The CDR3 has 12 residues.

This clone has a single count. This chain joins TRBV14 and TRBJ2-7; 7 bases map to TRBD1. The V and J ends lost 2 bases and 0 bases, in that order; junction bases with no gene match: 13. Germline-derived CDR1 and CDR2 are SGHDN and FVKESK. CDR3 length: 18 residues. The chain's CDR3 is CASSQFPPPDRSSYEQYF. As DNA, the CDR3 is TGTGCCAGCAGCCAATTCCCCCCCCCGGACAGGAGCTCCTACGAGCAGTACTTC.

The V gene is TRBV5-1, the J gene TRBJ2-6; 11 nucleotides align to TRBD1. The J segment lost 0 bases and the V segment lost 4 bases, leaving 6 bases of the junction unmatched. CDR3 length: 18 amino acids. The germline V gene encodes CDR1 SGHRS and CDR2 YFSETQ. CDR3 bases: TGCGCCAGCAGCCTTGGACAGGGGGCTGGCTCTGGGGCCAACGTCCTGACTTTC. Translation: CASSLGQGAGSGANVLTF.

The genes are TRBV7-8 and TRBJ2-7, with 11 nucleotides matching TRBD2. CDR1 is SGHVS and CDR2 is FQNEAQ in the germline V gene. V lost 1 base to trimming and J lost 6 bases; unmatched junction nucleotides: 11. The CDR3 totals 17 residues. DNA of the CDR3: TGTGCCAGCAGCTTAGTTTCCCCTATAGCGGGAGGGACCGAGCAGTACTTC. Its translation is CASSLVSPIAGGTEQYF.

The chain is built from TRBV9 and TRBJ2-7; 7 bases match TRBD1. Germline assignment: CDR1 SGDLS and CDR2 YYNGEE. V trimming: 5 bases; J trimming: 1 base; junction bases outside the gene matches: 9. The CDR3 has 15 amino acids. This CDR3 reads CASRPRQGMSYEQYF. The CDR3 region has the DNA TGTGCCAGCAGACCGAGACAGGGAATGTCCTACGAGCAGTACTTC.